These 24 T cell receptor beta chains share one sample of origin, sequenced in a study of identical twins. TCRdb fed the 5' RACE reads into MiXCR, producing one record per CDR3 protein. The sample comprises 1.5 million to 2 million distinct CDR3 sequences, roughly a third of which are singletons, and about 0.25% rests with the top ten. The sequenced sample consisted of cord blood. All receptors come from a newborn girl in good health.

The V and J genes are TRBV7-9 and TRBJ2-1; 8 nucleotides match TRBD2. Germline values: CDR1 SEHNR, CDR2 FQNEAQ (reference sequence). CDR3 length: 15 residues. DNA for the CDR3: TGTGCAACCCGCGGGGGGCTCTCTGGATACAATGAGCAGTTCTTC. This gives the protein CATRGGLSGYNEQFF.

This chain joins TRBV7-2 and TRBJ2-5; 8 bases agree with TRBD2. This CDR3 has 15 amino acids. The germline V gene has CDR1 SGHTA and CDR2 FQGNSA. The V segment lost 1 base and the J segment 4 bases; nucleotides outside the gene matches: 5. The CDR3 sequence: CASSLDGGALETQYF. The CDR3 region has the DNA TGTGCCAGCAGCTTAGACGGGGGGGCTTTAGAGACCCAGTACTTC.

V and J are TRBV6-1 and TRBJ2-5, with D perhaps given as TRBD1 or TRBD2 (5 bases each). The germline V gene has CDR1 MNHNS and CDR2 SASEGT. This CDR3 is 17 amino acids long. Trimming removed 1 base at V and 11 bases at J, with 26 bases between. The CDR3 is CASSEDGRVGVLNEQYF. CDR3 DNA: TGTGCCAGCAGTGAAGATGGTCGGGTGGGGGTTTTGAATGAGCAGTACTTC.

This clonotype was observed once. Given a much more abundant clone one base away, this may be a read error. V is TRBV6-1 and J is TRBJ2-7; 9 nucleotides align to TRBD1. Germline loops: CDR1 MNHNS, CDR2 SASEGT. The CDR3 consists of 14 residues. V lost 9 bases and J lost 7; bases outside the gene matches: 13. The CDR3 spells CASPGTGTYNEQYF. CDR3 coding DNA: TGTGCCAGTCCCGGGACAGGGACCTACAATGAGCAGTACTTC.

This clonotype has ten or more counts. The chain couples TRBV29-1 to TRBJ2-7; perhaps TRBD2 as D (6 bases). Germline-derived CDR1 and CDR2 are SQVTM and ANQGSEA. The CDR3 length is 12 residues. V lost 1 base to trimming and J lost 3 bases, with 7 bases between them. The chain's CDR3 is CSVEVGGYEQYF. Written as DNA, the CDR3 is TGCAGCGTTGAAGTGGGGGGCTACGAGCAGTACTTC.

This clonotype was counted between two and nine times. CDR3 in amino acids: CAWSLGTAAYNEQFF. The CDR3, as DNA: TGTGCCTGGAGTTTAGGGACAGCCGCCTACAATGAGCAGTTCTTC. The chain carries TRBV30 and TRBJ2-1, with 7 bases aligning to TRBD1. From germline, CDR1 is GTSNPN and CDR2 SVGIG (reference sequence). The CDR3 runs 15 residues. Trimming at V came to 2 bases and at J to 2 bases, leaving 6 bases not matched to a gene.

Comments on this clonotype: A much bigger clone sits one base away, suggesting this may be a read error. The rearrangement uses TRBV11-2 and TRBJ2-5, with 9 bases fitting TRBD2. Losses at the gene ends were 10 bases for V and 11 bases for J; bases not matched to a gene: 23. Germline loops: CDR1 SGHAT, CDR2 FQNNGV. The CDR3 contains 16 residues. The CDR3 loop is CATTPFSGGPYNEQYF. The CDR3, as DNA: TGTGCCACGACACCTTTTAGCGGGGGTCCCTACAATGAGCAGTACTTC. The complete variable domain, with remaining parts taken from reference TRBV11-2 and TRBJ2-5, reads EAGVAQSPRYKIIEKRQSVAFWCNPISGHATLYWYQQILGQGPKLLIQFQNNGVVDDSQLPKDRFSAERLKGVDSTLKIQPAKLEDSAVYLCATTPFSGGPYNEQYFGPGTRLLVL.

This clonotype was counted a few times. The rearrangement links TRBV6-5 to TRBJ2-1, with D possibly TRBD2 on 6 matching bases. Germline-derived CDR1 and CDR2 are MNHEY and SVGAGI. The CDR3 extends over 16 amino acids. Trimming pared 1 base from V and 8 bases from J, leaving 18 bases between. The CDR3 DNA sequence: TGTGCCAGCAGTTACTTATCCGGGACTCCGTTTTATGAGCAGTTCTTC. This translates into CASSYLSGTPFYEQFF.

This clonotype has a handful of counts. The chain employs TRBV2 and TRBJ1-4; D is unresolved. The CDR3 length is 15 residues. V lost 4 bases, J lost 8 bases, and 17 bases lay in between. Germline V gene lookup returns CDR1 SNHLY and CDR2 FYNNEI. The CDR3 is CASSVSLGTPEKLFF. In DNA form, the CDR3 reads TGTGCCAGCAGTGTCTCTCTGGGCACCCCGGAAAAACTGTTTTTT.

This clonotype has only a few counts. This rearrangement joins TRBV28 to TRBJ1-6; D possibly corresponds to TRBD1 (6 bases). Germline V gene data show CDR1 as MDHEN and CDR2 as SYDVKM. This CDR3 comprises 16 residues. V dropped 1 base and J dropped 6 bases, with 13 bases sitting between them. The CDR3: CASSLYTGALNSPLHF. In DNA, the CDR3 is TGTGCCAGCAGTTTATACACGGGGGCCCTTAATTCACCCCTCCACTTT.

The rearrangement uses TRBV20-1 and TRBJ1-1; TRBD1 matches 7 bases. V shed 5 bases, J shed 3 bases, and the junction held 15 bases outside the gene matches. The CDR3 covers 16 residues. Per the germline V gene, CDR1 is DFQATT and CDR2 is SNEGSKA (reference sequence). The CDR3 spells CSAPDRRAAWHTEAFF. The CDR3, as DNA: TGCAGTGCTCCGGACAGGCGAGCTGCTTGGCACACTGAAGCTTTCTTT.

This sequence joins TRBV20-1 and TRBJ1-1; no clear D gene. The CDR3 is made up of 15 amino acids. Germline lookup yields CDR1 DFQATT and CDR2 SNEGSKA (reference sequence). The V gene lost 3 bases and the J gene lost 1 base, with 15 bases spanning the gap. In nucleotides, the CDR3 is TGCAGTGCTAGTATTACAGCGAGACGGAACACTGAAGCTTTCTTT. It encodes CSASITARRNTEAFF.

In the case of this clonotype: Compared with germline, one end of the junction differs, possibly owing to a read error. This chain links TRBV7-2 with TRBJ1-4; no clear D. This CDR3 comprises 14 residues. Germline lookup yields CDR1 SGHTA and CDR2 FQGNSA. The CDR3 region is CASSFGSSYEKLFF. CDR3 nucleotide sequence: TGTGCCAGCAGCTTTGGCAGTTCTTATGAGAAACTGTTTTTT.

Only one count was recorded for this clonotype. The chain has TRBV7-2 and TRBJ2-1; D is possibly TRBD2 (7 bases). V lost 0 bases to trimming and J lost 15 bases, with 21 bases between them. The CDR3 has 15 amino acids. The germline gives CDR1 SGHTA, CDR2 FQGNSA. The CDR3 protein is CASSLAGGAPPNAFF. Written as DNA, the CDR3 is TGTGCCAGCAGCTTAGCGGGGGGGGCCCCGCCGAACGCGTTCTTC.

The chain has TRBV2 and TRBJ1-2, with D maybe TRBD1 (6 bases). From germline, CDR1 is SNHLY and CDR2 FYNNEI. With 5 bases removed from V and 4 bases from J, the gap between germline ends came to 11 bases. The CDR3 length is 13 residues. CDR3 nucleotide sequence: TGTGCCAGCAGTAAGGACAGCGGCTATGGCTACACCTTC. Its protein is CASSKDSGYGYTF. Together with reference TRBV2 and TRBJ1-2, the CDR3 gives the full variable domain: EPEVTQTPSHQVTQMGQEVILRCVPISNHLYFYWYRQILGQKVEFLVSFYNNEISEKSEIFDDQFSVERPDGSNFTLKIRSTKLEDSAMYFCASSKDSGYGYTFGSGTRLTVV.

The CDR3 is CASSPLAGANTEAFF. CDR3 DNA sequence: TGTGCCAGCAGTCCACTTGCGGGGGCGAACACTGAAGCTTTCTTT. This chain uses TRBV27 with TRBJ1-1; D is perhaps TRBD1 (6 bases). The CDR3 runs 15 residues. Trimming took off 5 bases at V and 1 base at J, with 14 bases between the two ends. Germline CDR1 reads MNHEY; CDR2 reads SMNVEV (reference sequence).

There are a few counts of this clonotype. V gene TRBV5-1 combines with J gene TRBJ2-1, with D perhaps given as TRBD1 or TRBD2 (6 bases each). From germline, CDR1 is SGHRS and CDR2 YFSETQ. This CDR3 is built from 20 residues. V was trimmed by 0 bases and J by 0 bases, leaving 22 bases between them. The CDR3 is CASSLAASAGKGGSYNEQFF. The DNA of the CDR3 is TGCGCCAGCAGCTTGGCCGCTAGCGCAGGAAAGGGGGGCTCCTACAATGAGCAGTTCTTC. Drawing the rest from reference TRBV5-1 and TRBJ2-1, the complete variable domain is KAGVTQTPRYLIKTRGQQVTLSCSPISGHRSVSWYQQTPGQGLQFLFEYFSETQRNKGNFPGRFSGRQFSNSRSEMNVSTLELGDSALYLCASSLAASAGKGGSYNEQFFGPGTRLTVL.

The rearrangement links TRBV4-2 to TRBJ2-3; 11 bases are shared with TRBD2. The V and J ends lost 2 bases and 2 bases, in that order; junction bases with no gene match: 3. The CDR3 totals 16 residues. Germline CDR1 is LGHNA and CDR2 is YNFKEQ. CDR3 loop: CASSQFSGGDTDTQYF. The CDR3 DNA sequence: TGTGCCAGCAGCCAATTTAGCGGGGGGGACACAGATACGCAGTATTTT.

The chain uses TRBV9 and TRBJ2-1; TRBD2 matches at 8 bases. Germline V CDR1 and CDR2: SGDLS, YYNGEE. Trimming at V came to 5 bases and at J to 6 bases, leaving 13 bases not matched to a gene. The CDR3 contains 16 residues. CDR3 in amino acids: CASSYSGDAFFNEQFF. Here the CDR3 DNA reads TGTGCCAGCAGTTATAGCGGGGACGCCTTCTTCAATGAGCAGTTCTTC.

The chain uses TRBV19 and TRBJ1-4; TRBD1 matches at 10 bases. The CDR3 is 15 residues long. Trimming at V came to 7 bases and at J to 7 bases, leaving 9 bases not matched to a gene. CDR1 LNHDA and CDR2 SQIVND come from the germline V gene (reference sequence). Written as DNA, the CDR3 is TGTGCCAGTAAGCTGGGGACAGGGGACGGTGAAAAACTGTTTTTT. Protein sequence: CASKLGTGDGEKLFF.

This chain joins TRBV6-5 and TRBJ2-4; 8 bases map to TRBD2. Germline loops: CDR1 MNHEY, CDR2 SVGAGI. The trim removed 2 bases at V and 6 bases at J, leaving 0 bases unmatched. The CDR3 spans 13 residues. CDR3 bases: TGTGCCAGCAGTTACAGCGGGAGAAACATTCAGTACTTC. It yields the protein CASSYSGRNIQYF.

This clonotype occurred a few times. The gene calls are TRBV7-2 and TRBJ1-5, with 8 bases aligning to TRBD1. The germline V gene encodes CDR1 SGHTA and CDR2 FQGNSA. V was pared by 5 bases and J by 0 bases, with 15 bases of the junction left unmatched. The CDR3 consists of 19 residues. The CDR3 coding sequence is TGTGCCAGCAGCATTAGTGGGACAGGTCTACACTATAGCAATCAGCCCCAGCATTTT. The encoded protein is CASSISGTGLHYSNQPQHF.

Of note for this clonotype: At one of its ends the junction is not consistent with the germline gene, which may arise from a read error. The chain links TRBV7-2 to TRBJ2-1; tentative D call: TRBD2 (5 bases). TRBJ2-7 matches the DNA end more closely, so the J call is doubtful. Germline-derived CDR1 and CDR2 are SGHTA and FQGNSA. The CDR3 contains 16 residues. The CDR3 region is CVSSPEGALSYNEQYF. CDR3 nucleotide sequence: TGTGTCAGCAGCCCCGAGGGCGCCCTCTCCTACAATGAGCAGTACTTC.

This clonotype showed up just a few times. The V gene is TRBV10-3, the J gene TRBJ1-4; the D gene is possibly TRBD1 (6 bases). The V gene lost 8 bases and the J gene lost 6 bases, with 19 bases spanning the gap. CDR3 length equals 15 residues. CDR1 ENHRY and CDR2 SYGVKD come from the germline V gene. CDR3 in DNA: TGTGCCATCGGATCCCAGGGGAGGGAGGATGAAAAACTGTTTTTT. The encoded protein is CAIGSQGREDEKLFF.